The clone carrying this T cell receptor beta chain appeared a single time. This record belongs to a study of Ad26.COV2.S vaccination and SARS-CoV-2 variants. Overall study context: The authors gave Ad26.COV2.S intramuscularly, either once or twice 56 days apart.

Sequencing used immunoSEQ multiplex PCR; TCRdb keeps in-frame clones, though not all of them. The data hold hundreds of thousands of clones, with approximately 88% observed a single time. Germline V CDR1 and CDR2: GTSNPN, SVGIG (reference sequence). The CDR3 spans 15 residues. Losses at the gene ends were 5 bases for V and 4 bases for J; bases not matched to a gene: 10. Sample treatment: about 20 received Ad26.COV2.S at low or high dose, single or two shots; 5 received placebo; per-sample allocation not given. Vaccine and placebo recipients were sampled on day 63 after the first injection. An Ad26 vector carrying the Wuhan-strain SARS-CoV-2 spike served as the vaccine.

The sequencing used peripheral blood, collected in a trial of Ad26.COV2.S vaccine versus placebo. The chain joins TRBV30 to TRBJ2-5; TRBD1 matches at 10 bases. The clonotype comes from a person aged 18-60 years who received the Ad26.COV2.S COVID-19 vaccine or a placebo. The CDR3 bases are TGTGCCTGGTCGCCGCCGGGACAGGGGAGAGAGACCCAGTACTTC. This gives the protein CAWSPPGQGRETQYF. The variable domain in full, completed from reference TRBV30 and TRBJ2-5, reads SQTIHQWPATLVQPVGSPLSLECTVEGTSNPNLYWYRQAAGRGLQLLFYSVGIGQISSEVPQNLSASRPQDRQFILSSKKLLLSDSGFYLCAWSPPGQGRETQYFGPGTRLLVL.